The 32 T cell receptor beta chains below come from one sample, sequenced in a study of cytomegalovirus exposure and HLA in healthy donors. PCR amplification relied on 60 Vbeta primers (plus 13 Jbeta primers). TCRdb keeps only in-frame clones here, not all; method: immunoSEQ multiplex PCR. The profile shows under 200,000 clones, over 75% of them singletons. Input material: PBMCs. All receptors derive from a woman in her thirties in good health and CMV-seronegative.

The chain couples TRBV5-1 to TRBJ2-1; weak D call: TRBD2 (5 bases). The CDR3 spans 14 residues. Looked up from germline, CDR1 is SGHRS and CDR2 is YFSETQ. With 2 bases removed from V and 7 bases from J, the gap between germline ends came to 13 bases. CDR3 in amino acids: CASSFEAVLNEQFF. DNA for the CDR3: TGCGCCAGCAGCTTTGAAGCGGTCCTAAATGAGCAGTTCTTC.

In the case of this clone: One end of the junction fails to match germline, which may point to a read error. The identical CDR3 is also encoded by other nucleotide sequences in the sample. V is TRBV5-6 and J is TRBJ1-6, with D perhaps TRBD1 (6 bases). This CDR3 spans 14 amino acids. Germline assignment: CDR1 SGHDT and CDR2 YYEEEE. CDR3 bases: TGCGCCAGCAGCTTAGTACAGGGCGACTCACCCCTCCACTTT. Translated: CASSLVQGDSPLHF.

The chain employs TRBV27 and TRBJ1-4; D is unclear. CDR1 MNHEY and CDR2 SMNVEV come from the germline V gene (reference sequence). V dropped 3 bases and J dropped 0 bases, with 8 bases sitting between them. The CDR3 consists of 15 residues. CDR3 sequence (DNA): TGTGCCAGCAGTTTTGTAAGAGCAACTAATGAAAAACTGTTTTTT. Protein sequence: CASSFVRATNEKLFF.

The chain is built from TRBV18 and TRBJ2-6, with D hard to call. V was shortened by 6 bases and J by 0 bases, with 18 bases between the two germline ends. Germline CDR1 and CDR2: KGHSH and LQKENI. The CDR3 has 18 residues. The CDR3 loop is CASSPLGRWASGANVLTF. As DNA, the CDR3 is TGTGCCAGCTCCCCCCTGGGCAGGTGGGCCTCTGGGGCCAACGTCCTGACTTTC.

This chain joins TRBV28 and TRBJ2-1; 9 nucleotides line up with TRBD1. Trimming removed 11 bases from V and 8 bases from J; junction bases left unmatched: 7. The CDR3 length is 12 residues. Germline CDR1 reads MDHEN; CDR2 reads SYDVKM. The CDR3: CAGGTGWYEQFF. For the CDR3, the DNA is TGTGCCGGCGGGACAGGGTGGTATGAGCAGTTCTTC.

This clone came up a few times. The rearrangement links TRBV28 to TRBJ2-1, with 12 bases identical to TRBD2. The length of the CDR3 is 15 residues. Germline-derived CDR1 and CDR2 are MDHEN and SYDVKM. V dropped 5 bases and J dropped 4; count of bases not matched to a gene: 3. CDR3 residues: CASSTGTSGYNEQFF. In nucleotides, the CDR3 is TGTGCCAGCAGTACCGGGACTAGCGGGTACAATGAGCAGTTCTTC.

The rearrangement joins TRBV7-2 to TRBJ1-2; D possibly corresponds to TRBD1 (5 bases). The V gene's germline CDR1 is SGHTA and CDR2 FQGNSA. CDR3 length: 12 residues. With 4 bases removed from V and 6 bases from J, the gap between germline ends came to 9 bases. The CDR3 is CASSYAGNGYTF. The DNA for the CDR3 is TGTGCCAGCAGCTACGCAGGGAATGGCTACACCTTC.

This chain connects TRBV9 to TRBJ1-6; 8 bases fit TRBD1. The CDR3 has 14 residues. Unmatched junction bases numbered 5, after V lost 4 bases and J lost 8 bases. Germline V gene data show CDR1 as SGDLS and CDR2 as YYNGEE. CDR3 in DNA: TGTGCCAGCAGCCCCGGACAGGGCCATTCACCCCTCCACTTT. This codes for CASSPGQGHSPLHF.

The V gene is TRBV15, the J gene TRBJ1-1; tentatively, D is TRBD1 (5 bases). CDR1 is LNHNV and CDR2 is YYDKDF in the germline V gene (reference sequence). With 3 bases removed from V and 1 base from J, the gap between germline ends came to 12 bases. The CDR3 has 15 residues. The CDR3 loop is CATSRDKLKNTEAFF. The DNA for the CDR3 is TGTGCCACCAGCAGGGACAAACTGAAGAACACTGAAGCTTTCTTT.

V is TRBV7-2 and J is TRBJ2-7; D call uncertain. V was cut by 5 bases and J by 0 bases, with 5 bases left in between. CDR1 is SGHTA, CDR2 FQGNSA, per germline. The CDR3 totals 12 residues. CDR3 region: CASSPLSYEQYF. The CDR3 nucleotides read TGTGCCAGCAGCCCCCTCTCCTACGAGCAGTACTTC.

This chain joins TRBV28 and TRBJ2-6; 10 nucleotides line up with TRBD1. CDR1 is MDHEN and CDR2 is SYDVKM in the germline V gene. V gave up 3 bases and J gave up 4 bases; unmatched junction bases: 6. The CDR3 is made up of 17 amino acids. The CDR3 reads CASSFRQGARGANVLTF. Here the CDR3 DNA reads TGTGCCAGCAGTTTCCGACAGGGGGCGAGGGGGGCCAACGTCCTGACTTTC.

The rearrangement joins TRBV6-5 to TRBJ1-4; 7 nucleotides agree with TRBD1. V lost 6 bases to trimming and J lost 7 bases; unmatched junction nucleotides: 8. The CDR3 is 14 amino acids. Per the germline V gene, CDR1 is MNHEY and CDR2 is SVGAGI. The CDR3 loop is CASRLFGTAEKLFF. The CDR3, as DNA: TGTGCCAGCAGGCTTTTCGGGACAGCTGAAAAACTGTTTTTT.

This rearrangement joins TRBV20-1 to TRBJ2-1; D may be TRBD1 (6 bases). This CDR3 comprises 11 residues. From germline, CDR1 is DFQATT and CDR2 SNEGSKA (reference sequence). V lost 5 bases and J lost 8, with 10 bases in between. CDR3 coding DNA: TGCAGTGCTCTCGGACAGCATGAGCAGTTCTTC. Its protein product is CSALGQHEQFF.

The gene calls are TRBV14 and TRBJ1-3; no clear D. CDR3 length equals 19 residues. Germline V gene data show CDR1 as SGHDN and CDR2 as FVKESK. Trimming shortened V by 2 bases and J by 0 bases, and 20 bases separated the two germline ends. The CDR3 DNA sequence: TGTGCCAGCAGCCAACCTCTGTCGACAAGGCACTTCTCTGGAAACACCATATATTTT. Translated, it gives CASSQPLSTRHFSGNTIYF. The whole variable domain, remainder taken from reference TRBV14 and TRBJ1-3, is EAGVTQFPSHSVIEKGQTVTLRCDPISGHDNLYWYRRVMGKEIKFLLHFVKESKQDESGMPNNRFLAERTGGTYSTLKVQPAELEDSGVYFCASSQPLSTRHFSGNTIYFGEGSWLTVV.

The rearrangement joins TRBV11-2 to TRBJ1-1; D gene uncertain. CDR1 and CDR2 (germline): SGHAT, FQNNGV. The CDR3 extends over 15 amino acids. Trimming left V 2 bases short and J 0 bases short, with 10 bases between. DNA of the CDR3: TGTGCCAGCAGCTTATGGGAGTTCATGAACACTGAAGCTTTCTTT. This codes for CASSLWEFMNTEAFF.

This chain joins TRBV30 and TRBJ1-1, with 7 positions matching TRBD1. This CDR3 has 13 residues. Trimming at V came to 7 bases and at J to 1 base, leaving 6 bases not matched to a gene. The germline gives CDR1 GTSNPN, CDR2 SVGIG (reference sequence). In DNA form, the CDR3 reads TGTGCCTTTGGACAGGAGAGGAACACTGAAGCTTTCTTT. Its protein product is CAFGQERNTEAFF.

The genes are TRBV7-8 and TRBJ2-1; possible D gene TRBD1, 6 bases. CDR3 length: 15 amino acids. Trimming left V 5 bases short and J 7 bases short, with 18 bases between. Looked up from germline, CDR1 is SGHVS and CDR2 is FQNEAQ. The chain's CDR3 is CASSPRWDIGNEQFF. In nucleotides, the CDR3 is TGTGCCAGCAGCCCCAGATGGGACATAGGTAATGAGCAGTTCTTC.

V and J are TRBV30 and TRBJ2-1, with D perhaps matching TRBD1 (6 bases). V was trimmed by 1 base and J by 4 bases, leaving 11 bases between them. The length of the CDR3 is 14 residues. CDR1 and CDR2 (germline): GTSNPN, SVGIG (reference sequence). The CDR3 protein is CAWSAQTGYNEQFF. CDR3 coding DNA: TGTGCCTGGAGTGCACAAACAGGGTACAATGAGCAGTTCTTC. The whole variable domain, remainder taken from reference TRBV30 and TRBJ2-1, is SQTIHQWPATLVQPVGSPLSLECTVEGTSNPNLYWYRQAAGRGLQLLFYSVGIGQISSEVPQNLSASRPQDRQFILSSKKLLLSDSGFYLCAWSAQTGYNEQFFGPGTRLTVL.

The chain uses TRBV9 and TRBJ2-3, with D tentatively TRBD2 (5 bases). V lost 4 bases and J lost 0, with 12 bases in between. In germline, CDR1 is SGDLS, CDR2 YYNGEE. CDR3 length equals 15 residues. The CDR3 DNA reads TGTGCCAGCAGCCCAGAGGGAATAAGCACAGATACGCAGTATTTT. Encoded protein: CASSPEGISTDTQYF.

Here the CDR3 reads CASSLTSGGTDTQYF. The CDR3 coding sequence is TGTGCCAGCAGCTTAACTAGCGGAGGCACAGATACGCAGTATTTT. The chain has TRBV7-9 and TRBJ2-3; 8 nucleotides line up with TRBD2. Germline values: CDR1 SEHNR, CDR2 FQNEAQ (reference sequence). The CDR3 totals 15 residues. V shed 2 bases and J 1 base; nucleotides not matched to a gene: 2.

The rearrangement joins TRBV6-1 to TRBJ1-1; D gene uncertain. The germline CDR1 and CDR2 sequences are MNHNS and SASEGT. The CDR3 sequence is 14 residues long. Trimming pared 6 bases from V and 5 bases from J, leaving 16 bases between. The CDR3 DNA is TGTGCCAGCAGCGCCGTGGGCCCACAGACTGAAGCTTTCTTT. It yields the protein CASSAVGPQTEAFF.

The genes are TRBV2 and TRBJ2-1; D unresolved. Looked up from germline, CDR1 is SNHLY and CDR2 is FYNNEI. Trimming removed 2 bases at V and 3 bases at J, with 11 bases between. The CDR3 covers 15 residues. The CDR3 sequence: CASSEIGHSYNEQFF. In DNA form, the CDR3 reads TGTGCCAGCAGTGAAATCGGCCACAGCTACAATGAGCAGTTCTTC.

Concerning this clone: This sample includes further DNA sequences coding for the same CDR3. The genes are TRBV15 and TRBJ1-1; D perhaps matches TRBD1 (6 bases). The germline V gene encodes CDR1 LNHNV and CDR2 YYDKDF (reference sequence). V was pared by 0 bases and J by 0 bases, with 8 bases between. The CDR3 consists of 15 residues. The chain's CDR3 is CATSRDGQMNTEAFF. The DNA for the CDR3 is TGTGCCACCAGCAGAGATGGACAGATGAACACTGAAGCTTTCTTT.

The chain couples TRBV5-1 to TRBJ2-5; D possibly corresponds to TRBD1 (6 bases). The CDR3 runs to 12 residues. Germline loops: CDR1 SGHRS, CDR2 YFSETQ. Trimming removed 4 bases at V and 12 bases at J, with 16 bases between. The CDR3 sequence is CASSPDREVEYF. The DNA of the CDR3 is TGCGCCAGCAGCCCGGACAGAGAGGTTGAGTACTTC.

The chain combines TRBV5-5 with TRBJ2-3; 7 bases agree with TRBD2. Trimming at V came to 3 bases and at J to 5 bases, leaving 12 bases not matched to a gene. This CDR3 has 16 residues. The germline CDR1 and CDR2 sequences are SGHKS and YYEKEE (reference sequence). In DNA, the CDR3 is TGTGCCAGCAGCTCCCGCCCGGGGGGTGAGGGAGATACGCAGTATTTT. Translation gives CASSSRPGGEGDTQYF.

The chain employs TRBV11-2 and TRBJ2-5, with 7 nucleotides matching TRBD2. The ends lost 6 bases at V and 1 base at J; junction bases unmatched: 2. Germline assignment: CDR1 SGHAT and CDR2 FQNNGV. This CDR3 comprises 13 residues. CDR3 loop: CASRVAGQETQYF. CDR3 nucleotide sequence: TGTGCCAGCAGAGTAGCGGGCCAAGAGACCCAGTACTTC.

The CDR3 spells CASNLGQLSAGYTF. CDR3 bases: TGTGCCAGCAATTTGGGACAGTTGTCTGCTGGCTACACCTTC. The J gene is TRBJ1-2, the V gene TRBV28; 7 nucleotides match TRBD1. The CDR3 runs to 14 residues. Trimming took 7 bases from V and 7 from J; bases not matched to a gene: 12. Per germline, CDR1 MDHEN and CDR2 SYDVKM.

The genes are TRBV13 and TRBJ1-2; no clear D. The germline V gene encodes CDR1 PRHDT and CDR2 FYEKMQ (reference sequence). V lost 0 bases to trimming and J lost 3 bases, with 5 bases between them. This CDR3 spans 13 amino acids. CDR3 region: CASSLGADYGYTF. In DNA, the CDR3 is TGTGCCAGCAGCTTAGGGGCAGACTATGGCTACACCTTC.

This sequence joins TRBV5-5 and TRBJ2-5; D is undetermined. V shed 2 bases and J shed 5 bases, with 10 bases lying between them. This CDR3 contains 13 residues. CDR1 and CDR2 from the germline V gene are SGHKS and YYEKEE (reference sequence). The CDR3 here is CASSFTFSETQYF. CDR3 sequence (DNA): TGTGCCAGCAGCTTTACGTTCAGTGAGACCCAGTACTTC.

V and J are TRBV7-2 and TRBJ1-2; tentatively, D is TRBD1 (5 bases). V lost 3 bases and J lost 5, with 13 bases in between. Germline V gene sequence: CDR1 SGHTA, CDR2 FQGNSA. The CDR3 is made up of 14 amino acids. CDR3 in DNA: TGTGCCAGCAGCTTTCAGGGATTTTCATATGGCTACACCTTC. Its translation: CASSFQGFSYGYTF.

The chain couples TRBV7-9 to TRBJ1-4; a possible D gene is TRBD1 (5 bases). The V and J ends lost 2 bases and 3 bases respectively, with 10 bases between them. There are 15 residues in the CDR3. The V gene's germline CDR1 is SEHNR and CDR2 FQNEAQ (reference sequence). Written as DNA, the CDR3 is TGTGCCAGCAGCTTACAGGTGGGGCCTAATGAAAAACTGTTTTTT. Translating it yields CASSLQVGPNEKLFF.

This clone was counted a few times. The chain uses TRBV5-4 and TRBJ1-2; 7 nucleotides align to TRBD1. The CDR3 has 13 residues. The trim removed 4 bases at V and 1 base at J, leaving 1 base unmatched. Per the germline V gene, CDR1 is SGHNT and CDR2 is YYREEE (reference sequence). CDR3 sequence: CASSRDSNYGYTF. The DNA for the CDR3 is TGTGCCAGCAGCAGGGACAGTAACTATGGCTACACCTTC.